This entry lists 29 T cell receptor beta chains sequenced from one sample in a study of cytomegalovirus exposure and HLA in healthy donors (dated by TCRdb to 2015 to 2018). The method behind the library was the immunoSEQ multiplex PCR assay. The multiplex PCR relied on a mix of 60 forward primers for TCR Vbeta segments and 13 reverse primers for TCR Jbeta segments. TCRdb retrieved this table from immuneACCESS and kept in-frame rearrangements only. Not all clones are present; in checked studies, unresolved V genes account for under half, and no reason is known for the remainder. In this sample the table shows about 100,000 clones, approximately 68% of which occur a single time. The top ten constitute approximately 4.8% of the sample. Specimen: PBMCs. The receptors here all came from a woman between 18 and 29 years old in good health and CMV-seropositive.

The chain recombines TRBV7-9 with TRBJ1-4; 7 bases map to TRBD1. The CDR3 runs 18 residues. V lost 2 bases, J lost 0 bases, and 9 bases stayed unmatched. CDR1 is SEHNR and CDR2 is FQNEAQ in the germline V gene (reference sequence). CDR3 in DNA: TGTGCCAGCAGCTTAAAGCGGGCAGGGGGAACAACTAATGAAAAACTGTTTTTT. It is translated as CASSLKRAGGTTNEKLFF.

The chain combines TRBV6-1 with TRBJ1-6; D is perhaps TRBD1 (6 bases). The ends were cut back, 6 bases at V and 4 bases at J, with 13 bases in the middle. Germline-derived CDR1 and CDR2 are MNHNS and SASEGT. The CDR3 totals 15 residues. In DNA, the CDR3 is TGTGCCAGCAGAACAGGGATAGCATATAATTCACCCCTCCACTTT. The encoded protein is CASRTGIAYNSPLHF.

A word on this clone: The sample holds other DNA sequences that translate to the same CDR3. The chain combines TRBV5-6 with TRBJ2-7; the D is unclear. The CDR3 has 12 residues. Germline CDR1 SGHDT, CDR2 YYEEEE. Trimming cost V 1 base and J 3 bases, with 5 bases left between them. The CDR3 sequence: CASSLLSYEQYF. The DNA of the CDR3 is TGTGCCAGCAGCTTGCTCAGCTACGAGCAGTACTTC.

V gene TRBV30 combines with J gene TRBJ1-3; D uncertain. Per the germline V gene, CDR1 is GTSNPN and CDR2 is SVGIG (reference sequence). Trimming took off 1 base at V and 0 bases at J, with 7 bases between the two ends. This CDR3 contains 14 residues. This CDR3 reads CAWSGWSSGNTIYF. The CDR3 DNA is TGTGCCTGGAGTGGGTGGAGCTCTGGAAACACCATATATTTT.

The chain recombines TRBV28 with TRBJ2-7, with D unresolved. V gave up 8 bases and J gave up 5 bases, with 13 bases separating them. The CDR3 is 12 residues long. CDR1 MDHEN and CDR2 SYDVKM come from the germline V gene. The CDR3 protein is CASGPLRNEQYF. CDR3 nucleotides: TGTGCCAGCGGTCCTCTGAGAAACGAGCAGTACTTC.

DNA for the CDR3: TGTGCCAGTAGTCAGGCAGAATACCAGCCCCAGCATTTT. The encoded protein is CASSQAEYQPQHF. The V and J genes are TRBV19 and TRBJ1-5; no definite D call. V lost 5 bases and J lost 7, with 12 bases in between. This CDR3 contains 13 residues. Germline V gene lookup returns CDR1 LNHDA and CDR2 SQIVND (reference sequence).

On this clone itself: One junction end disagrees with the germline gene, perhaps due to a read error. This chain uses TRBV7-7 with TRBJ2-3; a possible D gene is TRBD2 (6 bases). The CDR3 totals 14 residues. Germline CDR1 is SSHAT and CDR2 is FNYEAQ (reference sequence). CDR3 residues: CASSLGGMPDTQYF. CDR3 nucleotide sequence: TGTGCTAGCAGCTTGGGCGGGATGCCAGATACGCAGTATTTT.

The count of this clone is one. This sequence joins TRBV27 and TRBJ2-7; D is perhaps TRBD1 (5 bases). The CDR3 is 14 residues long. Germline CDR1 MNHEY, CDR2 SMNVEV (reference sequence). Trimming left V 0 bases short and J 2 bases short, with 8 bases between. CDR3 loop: CASSLSQTAYEQYF. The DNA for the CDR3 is TGTGCCAGCAGTTTATCCCAGACAGCCTACGAGCAGTACTTC.

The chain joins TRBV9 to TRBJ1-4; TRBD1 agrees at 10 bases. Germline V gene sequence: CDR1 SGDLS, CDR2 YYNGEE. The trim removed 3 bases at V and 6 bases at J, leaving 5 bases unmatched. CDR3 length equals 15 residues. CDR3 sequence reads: CASSATGTGDEKLFF. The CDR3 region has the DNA TGTGCCAGCAGCGCCACCGGGACAGGGGATGAAAAACTGTTTTTT.

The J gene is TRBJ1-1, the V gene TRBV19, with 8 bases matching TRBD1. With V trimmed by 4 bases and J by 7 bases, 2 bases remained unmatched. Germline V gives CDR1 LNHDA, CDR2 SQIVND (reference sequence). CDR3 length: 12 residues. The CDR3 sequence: CASSSGQGEAFF. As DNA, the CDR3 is TGTGCCAGTAGTAGTGGACAGGGTGAAGCTTTCTTT.

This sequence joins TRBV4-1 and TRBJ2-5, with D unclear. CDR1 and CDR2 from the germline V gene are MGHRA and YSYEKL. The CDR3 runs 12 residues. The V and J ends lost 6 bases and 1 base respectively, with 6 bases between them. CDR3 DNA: TGCGCCAGCAGTCTTCCCCAAGAGACCCAGTACTTC. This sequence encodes CASSLPQETQYF.

DNA of the CDR3: TGTGCCAGCAGCTTAGTATCTACCGAGCAGTTCTTC. Amino acid sequence: CASSLVSTEQFF. The chain combines TRBV7-2 with TRBJ2-1; no clear D gene. The V end was cut by 1 base, the J end by 10 bases, with 8 bases between. The CDR3 length is 12 residues. CDR1 and CDR2 (germline): SGHTA, FQGNSA.

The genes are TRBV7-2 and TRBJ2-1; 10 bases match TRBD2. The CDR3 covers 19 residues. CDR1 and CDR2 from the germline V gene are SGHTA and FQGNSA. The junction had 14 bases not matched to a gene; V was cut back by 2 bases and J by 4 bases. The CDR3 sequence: CASSLSSSRLAGAYNEQFF. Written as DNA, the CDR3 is TGTGCCAGCAGCTTATCGAGTAGTCGGCTAGCGGGAGCTTACAATGAGCAGTTCTTC.

CDR3 protein: CASSDGTGGNQPQHF. The CDR3 DNA sequence: TGTGCCAGCAGTGACGGGACAGGGGGCAATCAGCCCCAGCATTTT. V usage is TRBV6-4 and J usage is TRBJ1-5; TRBD1 matches 10 bases. The CDR3 is 15 residues long. Germline CDR1 and CDR2: MRHNA and SNTAGT. V lost 2 bases to trimming and J lost 2 bases; unmatched junction nucleotides: 0.

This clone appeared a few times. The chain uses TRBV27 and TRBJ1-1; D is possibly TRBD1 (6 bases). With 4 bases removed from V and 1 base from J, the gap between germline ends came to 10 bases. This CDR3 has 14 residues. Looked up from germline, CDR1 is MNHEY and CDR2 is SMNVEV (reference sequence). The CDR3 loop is CASSSRGPNTEAFF. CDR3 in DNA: TGTGCCAGCAGTTCCAGGGGCCCGAACACTGAAGCTTTCTTT.

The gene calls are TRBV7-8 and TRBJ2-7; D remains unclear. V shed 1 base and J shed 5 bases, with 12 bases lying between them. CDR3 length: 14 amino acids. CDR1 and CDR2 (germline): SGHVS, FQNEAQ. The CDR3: CASSLEALLHEQYF. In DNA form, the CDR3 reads TGTGCCAGCAGCTTAGAAGCGTTGCTTCACGAGCAGTACTTC.

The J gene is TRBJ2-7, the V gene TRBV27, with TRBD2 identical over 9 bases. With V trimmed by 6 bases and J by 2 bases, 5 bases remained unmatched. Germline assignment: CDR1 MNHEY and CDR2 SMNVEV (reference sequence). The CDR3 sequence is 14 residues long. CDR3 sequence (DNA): TGTGCCAGCAGGGGACTAGCACCCCCCTACGAGCAGTACTTC. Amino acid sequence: CASRGLAPPYEQYF.

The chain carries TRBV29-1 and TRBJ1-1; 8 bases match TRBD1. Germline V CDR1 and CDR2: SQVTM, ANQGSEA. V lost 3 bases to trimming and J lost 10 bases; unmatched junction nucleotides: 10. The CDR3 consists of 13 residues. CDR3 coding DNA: TGCAGCGTTGACCGGACAGGGACCCTTGCAGCTTTCTTT. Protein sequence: CSVDRTGTLAAFF. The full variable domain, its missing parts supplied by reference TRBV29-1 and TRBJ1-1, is SAVISQKPSRDICQRGTSLTIQCQVDSQVTMMFWYRQQPGQSLTLIATANQGSEATYESGFVIDKFPISRPNLTFSTLTVSNMSPEDSSIYLCSVDRTGTLAAFFGQGTRLTVV.

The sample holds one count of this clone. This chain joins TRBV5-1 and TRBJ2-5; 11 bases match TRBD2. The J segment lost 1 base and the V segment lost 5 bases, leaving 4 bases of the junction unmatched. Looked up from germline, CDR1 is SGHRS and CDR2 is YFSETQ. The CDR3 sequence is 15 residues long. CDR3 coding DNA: TGCGCCAGCAGACTAGCGGGAGAGGGCCAAGAGACCCAGTACTTC. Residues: CASRLAGEGQETQYF.

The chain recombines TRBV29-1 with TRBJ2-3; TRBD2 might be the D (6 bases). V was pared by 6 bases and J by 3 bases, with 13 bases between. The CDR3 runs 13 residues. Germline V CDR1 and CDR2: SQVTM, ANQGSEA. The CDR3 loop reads CSVGRDSTDTQYF. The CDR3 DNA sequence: TGCAGCGTCGGCCGGGACTCTACAGATACGCAGTATTTT.

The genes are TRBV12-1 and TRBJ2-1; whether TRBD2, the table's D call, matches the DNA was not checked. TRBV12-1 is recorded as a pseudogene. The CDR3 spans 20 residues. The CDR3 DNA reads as TGTGCCAGCAGCTTTATGGATACGGCGGCCCCCCCGAGCTCCTACAATGAGCAGTTCTTC. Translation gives CASSFMDTAAPPSSYNEQFF.

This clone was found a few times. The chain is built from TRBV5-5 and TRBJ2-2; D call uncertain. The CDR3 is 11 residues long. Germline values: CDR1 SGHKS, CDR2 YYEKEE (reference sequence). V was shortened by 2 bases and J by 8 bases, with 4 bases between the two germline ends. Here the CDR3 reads CASSFSGELFF. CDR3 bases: TGTGCCAGCAGCTTTAGTGGGGAGCTGTTTTTT.

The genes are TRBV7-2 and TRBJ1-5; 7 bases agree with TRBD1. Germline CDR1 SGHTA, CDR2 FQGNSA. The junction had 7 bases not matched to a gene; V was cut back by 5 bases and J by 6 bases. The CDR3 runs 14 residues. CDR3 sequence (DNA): TGTGCCAGCAGCACGGAGGGACAGTCTCAGCCCCAGCATTTT. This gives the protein CASSTEGQSQPQHF.

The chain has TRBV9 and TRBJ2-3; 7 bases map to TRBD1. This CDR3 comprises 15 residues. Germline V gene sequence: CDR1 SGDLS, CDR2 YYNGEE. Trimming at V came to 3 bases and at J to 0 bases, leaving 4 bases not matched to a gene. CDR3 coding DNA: TGTGCCAGCAGCGCGACAGGGTTTAGCACAGATACGCAGTATTTT. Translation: CASSATGFSTDTQYF.

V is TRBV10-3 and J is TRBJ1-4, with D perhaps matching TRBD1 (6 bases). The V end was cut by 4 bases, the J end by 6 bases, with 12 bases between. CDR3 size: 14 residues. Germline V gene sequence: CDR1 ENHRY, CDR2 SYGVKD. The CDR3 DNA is TGTGCCATCAGTGCAATGGCAGGGGATGAAAAACTGTTTTTT. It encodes CAISAMAGDEKLFF.

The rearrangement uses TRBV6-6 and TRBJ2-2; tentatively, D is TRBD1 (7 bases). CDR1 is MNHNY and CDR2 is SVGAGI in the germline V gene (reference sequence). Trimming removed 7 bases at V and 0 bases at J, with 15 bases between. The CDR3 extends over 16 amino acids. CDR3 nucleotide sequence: TGTGCCAGCACCTACGGAGGGACAGCGAACACCGGGGAGCTGTTTTTT. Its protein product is CASTYGGTANTGELFF.

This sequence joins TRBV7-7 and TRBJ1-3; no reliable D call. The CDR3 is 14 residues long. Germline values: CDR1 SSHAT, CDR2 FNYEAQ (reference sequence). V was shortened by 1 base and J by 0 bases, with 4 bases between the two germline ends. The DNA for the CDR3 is TGTGCCAGCAGCTTAGGCTACTCTGGAAACACCATATATTTT. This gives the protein CASSLGYSGNTIYF.

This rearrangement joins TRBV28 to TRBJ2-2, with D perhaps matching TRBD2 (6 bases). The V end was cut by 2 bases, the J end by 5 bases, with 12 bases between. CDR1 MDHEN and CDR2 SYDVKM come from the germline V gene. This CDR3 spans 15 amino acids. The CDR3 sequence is CASSLAGPRTGELFF. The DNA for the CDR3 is TGTGCCAGCAGTTTAGCGGGACCGAGGACCGGGGAGCTGTTTTTT.

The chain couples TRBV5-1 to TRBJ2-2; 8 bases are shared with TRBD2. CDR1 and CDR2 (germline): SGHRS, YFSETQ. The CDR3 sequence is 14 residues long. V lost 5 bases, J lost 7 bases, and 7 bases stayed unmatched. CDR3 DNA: TGCGCCAGCAGTGTGCGGGAGGAAGTCGGGGAGCTGTTTTTT. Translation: CASSVREEVGELFF.